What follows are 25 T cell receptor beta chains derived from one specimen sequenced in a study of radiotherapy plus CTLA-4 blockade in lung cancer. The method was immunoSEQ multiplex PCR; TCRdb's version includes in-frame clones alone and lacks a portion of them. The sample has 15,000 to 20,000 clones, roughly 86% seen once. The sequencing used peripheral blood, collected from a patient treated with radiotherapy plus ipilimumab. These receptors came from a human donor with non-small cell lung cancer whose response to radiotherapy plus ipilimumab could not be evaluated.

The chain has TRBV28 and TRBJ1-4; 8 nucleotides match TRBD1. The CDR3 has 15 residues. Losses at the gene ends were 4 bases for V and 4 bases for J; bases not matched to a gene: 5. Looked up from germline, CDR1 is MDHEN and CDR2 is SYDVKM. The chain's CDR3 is CASSYTGGGNEKLFF. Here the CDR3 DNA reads TGTGCCAGCAGTTATACAGGGGGGGGTAATGAAAAACTGTTTTTT.

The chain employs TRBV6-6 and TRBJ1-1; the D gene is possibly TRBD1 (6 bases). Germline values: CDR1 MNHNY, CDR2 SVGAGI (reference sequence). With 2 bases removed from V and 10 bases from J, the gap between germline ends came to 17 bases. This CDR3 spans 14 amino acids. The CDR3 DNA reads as TGTGCCAGCAGTTACGATCGGGGTCGAGGGGGAGCTTTCTTT. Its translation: CASSYDRGRGGAFF.

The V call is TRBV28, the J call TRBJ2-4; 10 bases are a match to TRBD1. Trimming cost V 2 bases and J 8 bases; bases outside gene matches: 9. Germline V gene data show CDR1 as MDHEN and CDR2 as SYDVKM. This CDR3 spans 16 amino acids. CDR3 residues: CASSLGAWTGGDIQYF. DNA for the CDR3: TGTGCCAGCAGTTTAGGTGCTTGGACAGGGGGGGACATTCAGTACTTC.

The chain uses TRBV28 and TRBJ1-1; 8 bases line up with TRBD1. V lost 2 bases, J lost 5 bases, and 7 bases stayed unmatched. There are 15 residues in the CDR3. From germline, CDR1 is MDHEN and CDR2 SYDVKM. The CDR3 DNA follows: TGTGCCAGCAGTTTACCCGACAGGGGTAGTACTGAAGCTTTCTTT. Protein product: CASSLPDRGSTEAFF.

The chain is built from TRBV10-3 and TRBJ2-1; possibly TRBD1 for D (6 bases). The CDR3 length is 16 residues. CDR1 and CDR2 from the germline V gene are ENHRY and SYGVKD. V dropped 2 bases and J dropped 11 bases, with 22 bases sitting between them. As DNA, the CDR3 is TGTGCCATCAGTGAGGCCTTAAATACAGGGAACCAACAGCAGTTCTTC. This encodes CAISEALNTGNQQQFF.

The CDR3 sequence: CASSQQDDYGYTF. The DNA of the CDR3 is TGTGCCAGCTCACAACAGGATGACTATGGCTACACCTTC. The V gene is TRBV18, the J gene TRBJ1-2; D is possibly TRBD1 (5 bases). CDR1 is KGHSH, CDR2 LQKENI, per germline. V was cut by 4 bases and J by 3 bases, with 9 bases left in between. The length of the CDR3 is 13 residues.

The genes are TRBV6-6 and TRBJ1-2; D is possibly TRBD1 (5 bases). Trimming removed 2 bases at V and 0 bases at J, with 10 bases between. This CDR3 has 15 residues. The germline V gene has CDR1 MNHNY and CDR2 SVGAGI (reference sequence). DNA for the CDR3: TGTGCCAGCAGTTACCAGGGCCTAGCTAACTATGGCTACACCTTC. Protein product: CASSYQGLANYGYTF.

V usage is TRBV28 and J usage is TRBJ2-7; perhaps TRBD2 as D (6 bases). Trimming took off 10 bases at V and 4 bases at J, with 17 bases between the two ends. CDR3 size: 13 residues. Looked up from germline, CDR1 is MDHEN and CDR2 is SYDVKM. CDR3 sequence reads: CATMREGGYEQYF. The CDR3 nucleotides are TGTGCCACCATGAGAGAGGGAGGTTACGAGCAGTACTTC.

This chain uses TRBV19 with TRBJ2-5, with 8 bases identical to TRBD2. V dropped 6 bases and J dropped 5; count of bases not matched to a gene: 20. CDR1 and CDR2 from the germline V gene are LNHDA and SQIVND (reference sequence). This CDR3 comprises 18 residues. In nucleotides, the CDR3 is TGTGCCAGTAGCCACCTGCCCTCGGGGGGGGGTAGAGAGGAGACCCAGTACTTC. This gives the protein CASSHLPSGGGREETQYF.

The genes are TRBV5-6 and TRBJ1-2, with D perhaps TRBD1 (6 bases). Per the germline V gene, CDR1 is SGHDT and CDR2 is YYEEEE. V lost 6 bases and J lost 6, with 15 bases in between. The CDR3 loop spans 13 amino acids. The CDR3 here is CASKGRGFDGYTF. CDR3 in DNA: TGTGCCAGCAAAGGCAGGGGTTTCGATGGCTACACCTTC.

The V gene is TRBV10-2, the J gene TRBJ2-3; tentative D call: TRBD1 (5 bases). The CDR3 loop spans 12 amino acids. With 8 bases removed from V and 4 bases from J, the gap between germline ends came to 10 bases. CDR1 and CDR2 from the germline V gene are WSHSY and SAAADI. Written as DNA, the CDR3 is TGCGCCAGCGGCTCAGGGCCAGATACGCAGTATTTT. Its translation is CASGSGPDTQYF.

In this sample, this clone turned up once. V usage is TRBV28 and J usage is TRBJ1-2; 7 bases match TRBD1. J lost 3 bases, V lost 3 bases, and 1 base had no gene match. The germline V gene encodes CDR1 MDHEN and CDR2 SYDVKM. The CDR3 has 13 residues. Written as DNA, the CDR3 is TGTGCCAGCAGTTTGGGGACAGACTATGGCTACACCTTC. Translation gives CASSLGTDYGYTF.

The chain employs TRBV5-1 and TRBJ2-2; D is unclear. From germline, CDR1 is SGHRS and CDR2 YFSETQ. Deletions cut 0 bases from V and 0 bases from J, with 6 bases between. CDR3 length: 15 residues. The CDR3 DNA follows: TGCGCCAGCAGCTTGGACAACCCGAACACCGGGGAGCTGTTTTTT. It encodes CASSLDNPNTGELFF.

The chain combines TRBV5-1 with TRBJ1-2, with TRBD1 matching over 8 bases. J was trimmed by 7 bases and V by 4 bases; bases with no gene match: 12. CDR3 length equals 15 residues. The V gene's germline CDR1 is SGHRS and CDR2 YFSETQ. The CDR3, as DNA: TGCGCCAGCAGCGAATTTTTTAGGACAGGGTCTGGCTACACCTTC. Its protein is CASSEFFRTGSGYTF. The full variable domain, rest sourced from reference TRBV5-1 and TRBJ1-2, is KAGVTQTPRYLIKTRGQQVTLSCSPISGHRSVSWYQQTPGQGLQFLFEYFSETQRNKGNFPGRFSGRQFSNSRSEMNVSTLELGDSALYLCASSEFFRTGSGYTFGSGTRLTVV.

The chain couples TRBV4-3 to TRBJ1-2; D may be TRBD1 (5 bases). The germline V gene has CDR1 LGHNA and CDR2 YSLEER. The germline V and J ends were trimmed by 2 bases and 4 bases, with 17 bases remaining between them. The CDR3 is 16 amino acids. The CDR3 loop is CASSQSLDSRLYGYTF. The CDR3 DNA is TGCGCCAGCAGCCAAAGCCTTGACAGCCGCCTCTATGGCTACACCTTC.

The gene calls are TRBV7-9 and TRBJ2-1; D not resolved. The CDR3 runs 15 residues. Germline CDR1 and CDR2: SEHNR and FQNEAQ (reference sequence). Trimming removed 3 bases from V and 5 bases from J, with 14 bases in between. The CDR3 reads CASSFGLSPHNEQFF. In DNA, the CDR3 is TGTGCCAGCAGCTTTGGTCTTAGCCCACACAATGAGCAGTTCTTC.

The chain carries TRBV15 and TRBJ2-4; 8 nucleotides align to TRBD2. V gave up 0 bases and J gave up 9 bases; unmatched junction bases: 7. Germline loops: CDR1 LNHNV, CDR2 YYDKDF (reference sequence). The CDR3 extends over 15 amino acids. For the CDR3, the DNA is TGTGCCACCAGCAGAGATTCCGGGGCGGGAGGCATTCAGTACTTC. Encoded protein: CATSRDSGAGGIQYF.

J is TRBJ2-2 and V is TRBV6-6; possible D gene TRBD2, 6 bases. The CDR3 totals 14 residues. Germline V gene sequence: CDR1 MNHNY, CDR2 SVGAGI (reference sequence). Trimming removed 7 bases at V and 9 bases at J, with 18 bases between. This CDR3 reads CASTRRVGGRELFF. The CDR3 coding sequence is TGTGCCAGCACCAGGAGGGTAGGAGGTAGGGAGCTGTTTTTT.

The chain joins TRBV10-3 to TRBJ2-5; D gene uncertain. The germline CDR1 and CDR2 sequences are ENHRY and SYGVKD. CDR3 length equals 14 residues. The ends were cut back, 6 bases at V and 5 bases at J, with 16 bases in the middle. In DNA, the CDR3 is TGTGCCATCAGCTACACCGACTTCGGGGAGACCCAGTACTTC. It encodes CAISYTDFGETQYF.

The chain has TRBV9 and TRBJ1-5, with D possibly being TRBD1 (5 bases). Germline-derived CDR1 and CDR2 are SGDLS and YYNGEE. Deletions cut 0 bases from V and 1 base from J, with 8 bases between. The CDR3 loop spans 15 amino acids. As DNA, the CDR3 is TGTGCCAGCAGCGTAGCAGGGATCAGCAATCAGCCCCAGCATTTT. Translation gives CASSVAGISNQPQHF.

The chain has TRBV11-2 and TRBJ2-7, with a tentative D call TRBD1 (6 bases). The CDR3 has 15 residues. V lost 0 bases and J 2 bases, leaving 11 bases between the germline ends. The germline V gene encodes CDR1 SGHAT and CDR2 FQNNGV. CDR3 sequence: CASSLEGTPAYEQYF. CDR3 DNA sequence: TGTGCCAGCAGCTTAGAAGGGACACCAGCCTACGAGCAGTACTTC.

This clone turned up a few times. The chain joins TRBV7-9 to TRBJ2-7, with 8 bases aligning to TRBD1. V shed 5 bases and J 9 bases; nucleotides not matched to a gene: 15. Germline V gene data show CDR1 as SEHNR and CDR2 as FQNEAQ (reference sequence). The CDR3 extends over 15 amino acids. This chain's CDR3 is CASSPQGAEGRRQYF. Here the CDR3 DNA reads TGTGCCAGCAGCCCGCAGGGGGCGGAGGGAAGGCGGCAGTACTTC.

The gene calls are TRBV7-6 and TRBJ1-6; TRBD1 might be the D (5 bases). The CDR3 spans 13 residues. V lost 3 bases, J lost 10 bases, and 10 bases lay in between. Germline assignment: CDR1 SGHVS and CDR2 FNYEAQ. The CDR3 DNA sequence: TGTGCCAGCAGCTTGACAGAAGCATCACCCCTCCACTTT. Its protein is CASSLTEASPLHF.

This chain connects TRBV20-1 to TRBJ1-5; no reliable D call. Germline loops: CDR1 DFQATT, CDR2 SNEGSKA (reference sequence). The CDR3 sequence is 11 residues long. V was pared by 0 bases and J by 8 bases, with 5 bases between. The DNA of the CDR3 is TGCAGTGCTAGAGACTTCGAGCCCCAGCATTTT. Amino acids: CSARDFEPQHF.

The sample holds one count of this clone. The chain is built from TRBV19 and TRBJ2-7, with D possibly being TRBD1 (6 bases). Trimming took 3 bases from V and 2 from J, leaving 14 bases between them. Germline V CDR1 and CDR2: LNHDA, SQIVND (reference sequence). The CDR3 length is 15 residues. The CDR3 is CASSIPRGLTYEQYF. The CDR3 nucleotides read TGTGCCAGTAGTATCCCCAGGGGCTTAACCTACGAGCAGTACTTC.